This record concerns one T cell receptor (beta chain) sequence. The antigen remains unidentified. PCR primers comprised 60 Vbeta and 13 Jbeta primers. Profiled with immunoSEQ multiplex PCR; TCRdb holds only in-frame clones, not every one. The sample has approximately 160,000 clones, 60% to 80% seen once. This entry belongs to a study of cytomegalovirus exposure and HLA in healthy donors. Study-wide results and caveats: Analysis was carried out at a later point, and it linked a missense DCLRE1C variant to TCR beta V- and J-gene trimming. Rarity held for most TCR sequences, but there were some public TCRs that occurred in many donors. Highly shared sequence variants in one cluster were likely a sequencing artifact.

Trimming cost V 5 bases and J 1 base; bases outside gene matches: 1. The germline CDR1 and CDR2 sequences are GTSNPN and SVGIG (reference sequence). The CDR3 contains 12 residues. Sequenced material: PBMCs. The sequence was obtained from a middle-aged woman in good health and CMV-seropositive. The rearrangement uses TRBV30 and TRBJ1-1; 7 bases are a match to TRBD1. The CDR3 sequence: CAWGDRNTEAFF. CDR3 in DNA: TGTGCCTGGGGGGACAGGAACACTGAAGCTTTCTTT.